A selection of T cell receptor beta chains follows, all from one sample in a study of cytomegalovirus exposure and HLA in healthy donors. Repertoires were generated with immunoSEQ multiplex PCR, while TCRdb's copy carries only in-frame clones and drops some. The profile shows about 160,000 clones, around 80% of them singletons. Source material: PBMCs. These receptors all stem from a man aged 35 to 55 in good health and CMV-seronegative. The CDR3 runs from the conserved cysteine through the conserved F or W. The D gene is left open where the match is weak. Expanded clones get a size class; other rows say once, few or many, or leave the size out.

d_call	v_call	cdr3_length	clone_size	j_call	cdr3_nt	cdr3_aa
TRBD2	TRBV11-3	14	-	TRBJ2-3	TGTGCCAGCAGCTCCGGGAGGGCGTCCGATACGCAGTATTTT	CASSSGRASDTQYF
-	TRBV5-1	15	-	TRBJ2-3	TGCGCCAGCAGCTTGGACAACCCCGACACAGATACGCAGTATTTT	CASSLDNPDTDTQYF
TRBD2	TRBV19	17	-	TRBJ2-7	TGTGCCAGTATTCCATGGACTAGCGGGAACTACTCCTACGAGCAGTACTTC	CASIPWTSGNYSYEQYF
-	TRBV30	15	-	TRBJ2-6	TGTGCCTGGAGTGTAGACAGCTCTGGGGCCAACGGCCTGACTTTC	CAWSVDSSGANGLTF
-	TRBV12-5	15	-	TRBJ1-3	TGTGCTAGTGGCCCGGGGGGAATCTCTGGAAACACCATATATTTT	CASGPGGISGNTIYF
-	TRBV7-9	12	once	TRBJ2-2	TGTGCCAGCAGCTTGAGTTTGGGGGAGCTGTTTTTT	CASSLSLGELFF
-	TRBV5-1	14	once	TRBJ2-7	TGCGCCAGCAGATCCAGGGTACCTCCCTACGAGCAGTACTTC	CASRSRVPPYEQYF
TRBD1	TRBV4-1	14	-	TRBJ2-5	TGCGCCAGCAGCCAAGACAGGGGGCGGGAGACCCAGTACTTC	CASSQDRGRETQYF
-	TRBV28	11	-	TRBJ1-4	TGTGCCTCGACAGGTCATGAAAAACTGTTTTTT	CASTGHEKLFF
-	TRBV6-6	14	-	TRBJ2-1	TGTGCCAGCAGTCCTGGGAGACAGGGAGGCGCGCAGTTCTTC	CASSPGRQGGAQFF
-	TRBV28	16	-	TRBJ2-3	TGTGCCAGCAGTTCCCCGGCGGGCTCTAGCACAGATACGCAGTATTTT	CASSSPAGSSTDTQYF
-	TRBV9	15	-	TRBJ1-2	TGTGCCAGCAGCCCCAGCGTCTCCTCTAACTATGGCTACACCTTC	CASSPSVSSNYGYTF
-	TRBV14	13	-	TRBJ1-1	TGTGCCAGCAGCCAACTCCCGAACACTGAAGCTTTCTTT	CASSQLPNTEAFF
-	TRBV9	17	-	TRBJ2-3	TGTGCCAGCAGCGCTCTTATCGGGGGAGGCCCCACCGATACGCAGTATTTT	CASSALIGGGPTDTQYF
-	TRBV28	14	-	TRBJ2-5	TGTGCCAGCAGAATTGCAGGGAAACAAGAGACCCAGTACTTC	CASRIAGKQETQYF
TRBD2	TRBV14	16	-	TRBJ2-1	TGTGCCAGCAGCCACGGGACTAGCGGCCTTTACAATGAGCAGTTCTTC	CASSHGTSGLYNEQFF
TRBD2	TRBV9	16	-	TRBJ2-3	TGTGCCAGCAGCGTAGGGAGGACTAGTCTCACAGATACGCAGTATTTT	CASSVGRTSLTDTQYF
TRBD2	TRBV14	15	-	TRBJ2-5	TGTGCCAGCAGCCAAGCCCTAGCGGTTCTCGAGACCCAGTACTTC	CASSQALAVLETQYF
-	TRBV4-1	14	-	TRBJ2-7	TGCGCCAGCAGCCCAACGTGGGCGGGTGGGGAGCAGTACTTC	CASSPTWAGGEQYF
TRBD2	TRBV19	15	-	TRBJ2-1	TGTGCCAGTAGTATTTATGCGGGAGCTCCCGGCCGGCAGTTCTTC	CASSIYAGAPGRQFF
TRBD1	TRBV5-4	15	-	TRBJ2-5	TGTGCCAGCACCCCGACAGGGGGGTTGGGAGAGACCCAGTACTTC	CASTPTGGLGETQYF
-	TRBV27	12	-	TRBJ2-1	TGTGCCAGCAGTTTATCGGCGAGGAAGCAGTTCTTC	CASSLSARKQFF
-	TRBV5-1	14	-	TRBJ2-7	TGCGCCAGCAGAACCCGGGACACCTCCTACGAGCAGTACTTC	CASRTRDTSYEQYF
TRBD2	TRBV5-6	13	few	TRBJ2-1	TGTGCCAGCAGCTTGCTAGCGGACAATGAGCAGTTCTTC	CASSLLADNEQFF
-	TRBV2	15	-	TRBJ2-3	TGTGCCAGCAGTGATTTAGCGATGCTCACAGATACGCAGTATTTT	CASSDLAMLTDTQYF
-	TRBV6-1	12	once	TRBJ1-1	TGTGCCAGCAGGACGAGACAGCTTGAAGCTTTCTTT	CASRTRQLEAFF
-	TRBV5-1	11	-	TRBJ2-3	TGCGCCAGCAGCTTCGATGCCAGTCAGTATTTT	CASSFDASQYF
TRBD1	TRBV19	15	-	TRBJ1-2	TGTGCCAGTAGTATGGGCGGGACAGCTAACTATGGCTACACCTTC	CASSMGGTANYGYTF
-	TRBV7-2	14	-	TRBJ2-7	TGTGCCAGCAGCACCCGGAGAGGGGGTTACGAGCAGTACTTC	CASSTRRGGYEQYF
TRBD2	TRBV19	19	once	TRBJ2-4	TGTGCCAGTAGTAACGCGGGACTAGGTCAAACCCTAGCCAAAAACAGTCAGTACTTC	CASSNAGLGQTLAKNSQYF
TRBD1	TRBV2	15	few	TRBJ1-4	TGTGCCAGCAGTGAAGTTGGGACAGTTGGTGAAAAACTGTTTTTT	CASSEVGTVGEKLFF
-	TRBV28	13	once	TRBJ1-1	TGTGCCAGCAGTTCATCAGCGGGCACTGAAGCTTTCTTT	CASSSSAGTEAFF
-	TRBV30	14	-	TRBJ2-7	TGTGCCTGGAATGAACTAGCTCCTTCCTCCGAGCAGTACTTC	CAWNELAPSSEQYF
TRBD1	TRBV5-4	15	few	TRBJ2-2	TGTGCCAGCAGACGTGGGACAGGGAACACCGGGGAGCTGTTTTTT	CASRRGTGNTGELFF
-	TRBV7-9	13	-	TRBJ2-6	TGTGCCAGCAGGAGGTCTGGGGCCAACGTCCTGACTTTC	CASRRSGANVLTF
-	TRBV6-1	13	-	TRBJ1-5	TGTGCCAGCAGTCAGAGGAGCAATCAGCTCCAGCATTTT	CASSQRSNQLQHF